These T cell receptor beta chains were read from a single sample in a study of T cells in Graves' hyperthyroidism and ophthalmopathy. TCRdb ran MiXCR on the multiplex PCR reads and lists one entry per CDR3 protein. Among under 350,000 distinct CDR3 sequences listed, more than 15% were seen once. The sequencing input was blood. The source is a woman aged 55-70 years with Graves' ophthalmopathy. Both conserved end residues are part of each CDR3. The D gene is left open where the match is weak. The listing skips clone size in some rows; elsewhere it reads once, few, many or a size class.

length: 15
size: .
D: TRBD2
J: TRBJ2-1
V: TRBV5-6
DNA: TGTGCCAGCAGCTTGGGGGGCCGGACTAGCGATGAGCAGTTCTTC
CDR3: CASSLGGRTSDEQFF

length: 11
size: few
D: .
J: TRBJ1-3
V: TRBV7-9
DNA: TGTGCCACCAATGATGCGGACACCATATATTTT
CDR3: CATNDADTIYF

length: 14
size: .
D: .
J: TRBJ2-7
V: TRBV5-5
DNA: TGTGCCAGCAACTTATGGGACCTCCAAGGCGAGCAGTACTTC
CDR3: CASNLWDLQGEQYF

length: 14
size: few
D: TRBD1
J: TRBJ2-7
V: TRBV20-1
DNA: TGCAGTGCTAGGGACAGGGGGACTCTAAACGAGCAGTACTTC
CDR3: CSARDRGTLNEQYF

length: 18
size: many
D: TRBD2
J: TRBJ2-7
V: TRBV11-2
DNA: TGTGCCAGCAGCCCAGGCAGTAAGGGTATGGGGAGGGTATACGAGCAGTACTTC
CDR3: CASSPGSKGMGRVYEQYF

length: 16
size: many
D: .
J: TRBJ2-5
V: TRBV12-3/TRBV12-4
DNA: TGTGCCAGCAGTTTAGGAGCCAGCTGGGGCGGAGAGACCCAGTACTTC
CDR3: CASSLGASWGGETQYF

length: 13
size: .
D: TRBD1
J: TRBJ2-1
V: TRBV19
DNA: TGTGCCAGTAGTGACAGGGGGGGAGATGAGCAGTTCTTC
CDR3: CASSDRGGDEQFF

length: 11
size: many
D: .
J: TRBJ2-1
V: TRBV3-1
DNA: TGTGCCACTACAGATTACAATGAGCAGTTCTTC
CDR3: CATTDYNEQFF

length: 14
size: .
D: TRBD2
J: TRBJ2-7
V: TRBV9
DNA: TGTGCCAGCAGCCTATCTAGCGGAGACTACGAGCAGTACTTC
CDR3: CASSLSSGDYEQYF

length: 16
size: many
D: .
J: TRBJ2-3
V: TRBV7-9
DNA: TGTGCCAGCAGCCCTACCTGGGGGCTGGGCACAGATACGCAGTATTTT
CDR3: CASSPTWGLGTDTQYF

length: 15
size: .
D: .
J: TRBJ2-5
V: TRBV4-3
DNA: TGCGCCAGCAGCCAACAGGGGGCGGGGGGCAAGACCCAGTACTTC
CDR3: CASSQQGAGGKTQYF

length: 16
size: .
D: TRBD1
J: TRBJ2-7
V: TRBV12-3/TRBV12-4
DNA: TGTGCCAGCAGTTTATCTGCGGGACAGGGATCCTACGAGCAGTACTTC
CDR3: CASSLSAGQGSYEQYF

length: 15
size: many
D: .
J: TRBJ1-6
V: TRBV7-9
DNA: TGTGCCAGCAGCTTAGGCAGTCCTCATAATTCACCCCTCCACTTT
CDR3: CASSLGSPHNSPLHF

length: 14
size: many
D: .
J: TRBJ2-3
V: TRBV5-1
DNA: TGCGCCAGCAGCTTGGAGTCAGGGTTTGGTACGCAGTATTTT
CDR3: CASSLESGFGTQYF

length: 15
size: few
D: .
J: TRBJ1-4
V: TRBV9
DNA: TGTGCCAGCAGCGCCGCCGGGGACCGTAATGAAAAACTGTTTTTT
CDR3: CASSAAGDRNEKLFF

length: 16
size: many
D: TRBD2
J: TRBJ2-5
V: TRBV29-1
DNA: TGCAGCGTTGCCGGGACTAGCGGGGGGCCAGGAGAGACCCAGTACTTC
CDR3: CSVAGTSGGPGETQYF

length: 15
size: many
D: TRBD2
J: TRBJ2-3
V: TRBV7-2
DNA: TGTGCCAGCAGCTTATCCGCGGGGGGGCCAGATACGCAGTATTTT
CDR3: CASSLSAGGPDTQYF

length: 14
size: many
D: .
J: TRBJ1-2
V: TRBV7-2
DNA: TGTGCCAGCAGCTCAGGGCTTTTATGGTATGGCTACACCTTC
CDR3: CASSSGLLWYGYTF

length: 14
size: .
D: .
J: TRBJ1-5
V: TRBV6-1
DNA: TGTGCCAGCAGCGAGGCGGCAGGGAGTCAGCCCCAGCATTTT
CDR3: CASSEAAGSQPQHF

length: 15
size: many
D: TRBD1
J: TRBJ2-7
V: TRBV28
DNA: TGTGCCAGCAGGACCGTCGCAGGGGGAGTTGGCAAGCAGTACTTC
CDR3: CASRTVAGGVGKQYF